The clone carrying this TCR beta chain has only a few counts. Then a second PCR, running roughly 6 to 12 cycles, was carried out with a sample-barcoded 5' primer and a J-beta primer mix. TCRdb independently ran MiXCR on the 5' RACE reads; one entry per CDR3 protein. The sample has approximately 780,000 distinct CDR3 sequences; roughly 24% are singletons. This sample was included in a study of blood T cells in healthy people across ages. Per the germline V gene, CDR1 is MNHEY and CDR2 is SVGAGI. With 2 bases removed from V and 0 bases from J, the gap between germline ends came to 11 bases. CDR3 length: 16 residues. These data were also reused for a study on T cells of mothers and their children. That study reports: Material was donated by three healthy Caucasian mothers and their six children. The authors used all extracted RNA for cDNA synthesis, at roughly 1.5 ug per 15 ul.

The TCR sequence derives from a boy aged 5-17 years in good health. The sample was blood. The V gene is TRBV6-5, the J gene TRBJ2-4; D is uncertain. The CDR3 DNA sequence: TGTGCCAGCAGTTACAGACATCCAATAGCCAAAAACATTCAGTACTTC. It is translated as CASSYRHPIAKNIQYF.